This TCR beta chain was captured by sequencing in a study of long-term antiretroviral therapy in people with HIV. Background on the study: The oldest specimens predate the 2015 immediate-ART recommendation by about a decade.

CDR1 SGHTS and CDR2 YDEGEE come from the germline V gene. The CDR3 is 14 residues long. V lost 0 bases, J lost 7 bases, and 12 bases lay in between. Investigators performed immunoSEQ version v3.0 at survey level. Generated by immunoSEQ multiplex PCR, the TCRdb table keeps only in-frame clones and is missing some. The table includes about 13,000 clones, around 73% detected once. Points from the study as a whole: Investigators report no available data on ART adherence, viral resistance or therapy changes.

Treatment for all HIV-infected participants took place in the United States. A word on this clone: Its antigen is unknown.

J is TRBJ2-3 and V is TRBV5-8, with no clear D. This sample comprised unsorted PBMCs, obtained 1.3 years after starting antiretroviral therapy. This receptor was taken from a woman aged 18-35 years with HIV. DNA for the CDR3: TGTGCCAGCAGCTTGGCCCAGTTTAGGAATACGCAGTATTTT. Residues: CASSLAQFRNTQYF.